These 8 T cell receptor beta chains originate from one sample sequenced in a study of regulatory T cells in long-lasting Graves disease. Investigators prepared the TCR beta libraries by applying iRepertoire HTBI primers and Arm-PCR of CDR3 regions. TCRdb called the multiplex PCR reads again in MiXCR, with one record for every CDR3 protein. The data hold about 610,000 distinct CDR3 sequences, with 16% observed a single time. Stated time point: newly diagnosed GD, antithyroid drugs for less than 3 months. TCR sequences were obtained from RNA taken from PBMCs. This same sample was also taken into another study, of T cells in Graves' hyperthyroidism and ophthalmopathy.

The sequencing here drew on peripheral blood mononuclear cells (PBMCs), taken at new diagnosis, from a patient treated with antithyroid drugs. These TCRs come from a man younger than 35 with Graves disease.

At least ten counts were recorded for this clonotype. The junction differs from germline at one of its ends, possibly a read error. The chain links TRBV12-3 or TRBV12-4 to TRBJ1-1, with D hard to call. The CDR3 totals 13 residues. CDR3 nucleotide sequence: TGTGCCAGCAGCTTAGTACAGAACACTGAAGCTTTCTTT. This codes for CASSLVQNTEAFF.

This clonotype was recorded a few times. The chain is built from TRBV3-1 and TRBJ2-2; D is unclear. Germline CDR1 LGHDT, CDR2 YNNKEL (reference sequence). Deletions cut 1 base from V and 3 bases from J, with 9 bases between. The CDR3 runs 15 residues. CDR3 bases: TGTGCCAGCAGCCAAGTAGAAGGCTACACCGGGGAGCTGTTTTTT. It specifies CASSQVEGYTGELFF.

The V gene is TRBV5-6, the J gene TRBJ1-2; the D gene is possibly TRBD1 (5 bases). The ends were cut back, 0 bases at V and 5 bases at J, with 20 bases in the middle. CDR1 and CDR2 from the germline V gene are SGHDT and YYEEEE. The CDR3 sequence is 17 residues long. The DNA of the CDR3 is TGTGCCAGCAGCTTGGATTTGGTACAGGACCCGGATTATGGCTACACCTTC. Encoded protein: CASSLDLVQDPDYGYTF.

Ten or more counts support this clonotype. The chain employs TRBV11-2 and TRBJ2-7; D is undetermined. Per the germline V gene, CDR1 is SGHAT and CDR2 is FQNNGV. CDR3 length: 12 amino acids. V shed 1 base and J shed 6 bases, with 7 bases lying between them. The CDR3 sequence: CASSLGFGEQYF. The CDR3 coding sequence is TGTGCCAGCAGCTTAGGGTTTGGCGAGCAGTACTTC.

This clonotype was seen repeatedly, ten times or more. V and J are TRBV12-3 or TRBV12-4 and TRBJ2-7, with 7 bases matching TRBD2. This CDR3 is 12 amino acids long. After removal of 7 bases from V and 3 bases from J, the junction contained 3 bases not matched to a gene. The CDR3 region is CASNPGGYEQYF. DNA for the CDR3: TGTGCCAGCAACCCGGGAGGCTACGAGCAGTACTTC.

This clonotype was found many times. V is TRBV28 and J is TRBJ2-7; TRBD1 is a possible D gene (5 bases). The germline gives CDR1 MDHEN, CDR2 SYDVKM. V lost 7 bases and J lost 2, with 18 bases in between. This CDR3 has 15 amino acids. DNA of the CDR3: TGTGCCAGCAACACTCCGGGCAGGGCCCCCTACGAGCAGTACTTC. It encodes CASNTPGRAPYEQYF.

The genes are TRBV6-6 and TRBJ1-5; D is unclear. This CDR3 has 15 residues. From germline, CDR1 is MNHNY and CDR2 SVGAGI (reference sequence). V lost 0 bases to trimming and J lost 0 bases, with 6 bases between them. CDR3 DNA sequence: TGTGCCAGCAGTTACTCGCAGACTAGCAATCAGCCCCAGCATTTT. As protein: CASSYSQTSNQPQHF.

Of note for this clonotype: Given a much more abundant clone one base away, this may be a read error. The J gene is TRBJ1-6, the V gene TRBV5-1; D remains unclear. The CDR3 length is 16 residues. The germline gives CDR1 SGHRS, CDR2 YFSETQ. The CDR3 reads CASSLGPSSYNSLLHF. The DNA of the CDR3 is TGTGCCAGCAGCTTAGGACCGAGCTCCTATAATTCACTCCTCCACTTT.